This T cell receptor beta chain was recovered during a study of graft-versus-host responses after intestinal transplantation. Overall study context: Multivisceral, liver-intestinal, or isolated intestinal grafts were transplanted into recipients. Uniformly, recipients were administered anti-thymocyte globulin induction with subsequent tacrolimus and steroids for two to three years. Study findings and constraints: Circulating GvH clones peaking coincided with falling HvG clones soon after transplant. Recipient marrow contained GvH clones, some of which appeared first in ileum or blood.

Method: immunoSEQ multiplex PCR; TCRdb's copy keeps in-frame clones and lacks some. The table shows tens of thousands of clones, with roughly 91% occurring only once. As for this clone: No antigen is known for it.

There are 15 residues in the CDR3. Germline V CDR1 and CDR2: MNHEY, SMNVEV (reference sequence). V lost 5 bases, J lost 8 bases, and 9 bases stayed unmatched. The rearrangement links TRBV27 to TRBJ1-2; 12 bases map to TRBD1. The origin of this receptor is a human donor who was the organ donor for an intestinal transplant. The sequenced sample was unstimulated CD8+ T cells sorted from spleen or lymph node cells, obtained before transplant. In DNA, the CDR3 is TGTGCCAGCAGTCCCGGGACAGGGGGCTCGTGGGGCTACACCTTC. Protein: CASSPGTGGSWGYTF.